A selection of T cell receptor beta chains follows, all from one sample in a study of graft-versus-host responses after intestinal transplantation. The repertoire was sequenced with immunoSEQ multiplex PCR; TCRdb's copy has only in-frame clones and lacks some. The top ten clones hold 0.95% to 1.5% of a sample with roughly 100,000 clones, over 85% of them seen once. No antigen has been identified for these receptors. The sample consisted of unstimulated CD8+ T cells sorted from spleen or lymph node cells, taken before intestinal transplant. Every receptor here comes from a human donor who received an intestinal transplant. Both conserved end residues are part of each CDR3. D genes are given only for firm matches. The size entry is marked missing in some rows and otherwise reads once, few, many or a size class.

CASSGRDTSYEQYF	TGTGCCAGTAGCGGACGGGACACCTCCTACGAGCAGTACTTC	.	.	TRBJ2-7	TRBV19
CASSRMGQPQHF	TGTGCCAGCAGCCGTATGGGTCAGCCCCAGCATTTT	.	.	TRBJ1-5	TRBV7-9
CASSLAGGEQFF	TGTGCCAGCAGCTTAGCGGGCGGTGAGCAGTTCTTC	.	few	TRBJ2-1	TRBV7-9
CASSQDSRAGYTF	TGCGCCAGCAGCCAAGATAGCAGGGCAGGCTACACCTTC	.	.	TRBJ1-2	TRBV4-1
CASSFPAGPILETQYF	TGTGCCAGCAGTTTCCCGGCAGGCCCTATCCTAGAGACCCAGTACTTC	.	.	TRBJ2-5	TRBV27
CASSKDSSSYNEQFF	TGTGCCAGTAGTAAGGACAGTAGCTCCTACAATGAGCAGTTCTTC	.	.	TRBJ2-1	TRBV19
CASSQQGYSYEQYF	TGTGCCAGCAGTCAACAGGGGTATTCCTACGAGCAGTACTTC	TRBD1	.	TRBJ2-7	TRBV5-6
CASSQGADGTDTQYF	TGTGCCAGCAGCCAGGGTGCGGATGGGACAGATACGCAGTATTTT	.	.	TRBJ2-3	TRBV13
CAISRGGITDTQYF	TGTGCCATCAGCAGGGGGGGAATCACAGATACGCAGTATTTT	.	.	TRBJ2-3	TRBV10-3
CASSPFRGARGDEQYF	TGTGCCAGCAGCCCCTTTAGGGGTGCCCGAGGGGACGAGCAGTACTTC	.	.	TRBJ2-7	TRBV11-2
CASSWAGGAFYEQYF	TGTGCCAGCAGCTGGGCAGGGGGCGCTTTCTACGAGCAGTACTTC	TRBD1	.	TRBJ2-7	TRBV7-8
CASSDGATYEQYF	TGTGCCAGCAGCGACGGGGCCACCTACGAGCAGTACTTC	.	.	TRBJ2-7	TRBV7-8
CASSAIVFNEQFF	TGTGCCAGCAGCGCCATAGTCTTCAATGAGCAGTTCTTC	.	.	TRBJ2-1	TRBV5-6
CASSLAYDWIWNF	TGTGCCAGCAGCTTAGCGTATGACTGGATTTGGAACTTC	.	.	TRBJ2-5	TRBV7-9
CASSEGTERGSGNTIYF	TGTGCCAGCAGTGAAGGAACTGAGAGAGGCTCTGGAAACACCATATATTTT	.	.	TRBJ1-3	TRBV2
CASIGGTVVNEQFF	TGTGCCAGCATCGGCGGGACGGTAGTCAATGAGCAGTTCTTC	.	.	TRBJ2-1	TRBV5-4
CASSQDLGAYEQYF	TGCGCCAGCAGCCAAGATTTGGGGGCTTACGAGCAGTACTTC	.	.	TRBJ2-7	TRBV4-1
CAISDGSNQPQHF	TGTGCCATCAGTGACGGTAGCAATCAGCCCCAGCATTTT	.	.	TRBJ1-5	TRBV10-3
CASSFWGTSGDEQFF	TGTGCCAGCAGTTTCTGGGGGACTAGCGGGGATGAGCAGTTCTTC	TRBD2	.	TRBJ2-1	TRBV27
CASSLLNTGELFF	TGTGCCAGCAGTCTACTTAACACCGGGGAGCTGTTTTTT	.	.	TRBJ2-2	TRBV27
CASSLERIRDGQETQYF	TGTGCCAGCAGCTTAGAACGTATCCGGGACGGACAAGAGACCCAGTACTTC	.	.	TRBJ2-5	TRBV11-3
CATRTGNTEAFF	TGTGCCACCCGGACAGGCAATACTGAAGCTTTCTTT	TRBD1	.	TRBJ1-1	TRBV27
CASSQVRSSSDEQYF	TGCGCCAGCAGCCAAGTGCGTAGCTCCTCGGACGAGCAGTACTTC	.	.	TRBJ2-7	TRBV4-1
CASSEWGQGNSPLHF	TGTGCCAGCAGTGAATGGGGTCAGGGAAATTCACCCCTCCACTTT	.	.	TRBJ1-6	TRBV6-1
CATGREGNTEAFF	TGTGCCACCGGGAGGGAGGGGAACACTGAAGCTTTCTTT	.	once	TRBJ1-1	TRBV10-3
CASSQIPDQPQHF	TGCGCCAGCAGCCAGATTCCCGATCAGCCCCAGCATTTT	.	.	TRBJ1-5	TRBV4-1
CATRLAGGNEQFF	TGCGCCACCCGTCTAGCGGGGGGCAATGAGCAGTTCTTC	TRBD2	.	TRBJ2-1	TRBV5-1
CASSEVQPSEDNYGYTF	TGTGCCAGCAGCGAAGTTCAACCGAGCGAAGATAACTATGGCTACACCTTC	.	.	TRBJ1-2	TRBV7-9
CASSLTSGEDTQYF	TGTGCCAGTTCCCTTACTAGTGGCGAAGATACGCAGTATTTT	.	.	TRBJ2-3	TRBV6-6
CASSLILQGFPF	TGTGCCAGCAGCTTAATTTTACAGGGGTTCCCCTTT	TRBD1	.	TRBJ1-1	TRBV7-9
CAWSTDFSEAFF	TGTGCCTGGAGTACAGACTTCTCTGAAGCTTTCTTT	.	.	TRBJ1-1	TRBV30
CASNFLPDRNRTEAFF	TGTGCCAGCAATTTTCTTCCAGACAGGAATCGGACTGAAGCTTTCTTT	.	.	TRBJ1-1	TRBV27
CASTLAGGADTQYF	TGCGCCAGCACTCTAGCGGGGGGAGCCGATACGCAGTATTTT	TRBD2	.	TRBJ2-3	TRBV5-1
CASSETRSYEQYF	TGTGCCAGCAGTGAGACACGTAGCTACGAGCAGTACTTC	.	.	TRBJ2-7	TRBV6-1
CASSQDPLARADGYTF	TGCGCCAGCAGCCAAGACCCTCTCGCGCGGGCCGATGGCTACACCTTC	.	.	TRBJ1-2	TRBV4-1
CASSESSVTGMNTEAFF	TGCGCCAGCAGTGAGTCGAGTGTTACAGGGATGAACACTGAAGCTTTCTTT	.	.	TRBJ1-1	TRBV10-2
CASGSTSGGAMDTQYF	TGTGCTAGTGGTTCGACTAGCGGGGGGGCCATGGATACGCAGTATTTT	TRBD2	.	TRBJ2-3	TRBV12-5
CASSLDSRAQPQHF	TGTGCCAGCAGCTTAGATTCCAGGGCGCAGCCCCAGCATTTT	.	.	TRBJ1-5	TRBV7-9